This T cell receptor beta chain was profiled in a study of shared clonotypes between healthy human individuals. V was trimmed by 4 bases and J by 3 bases, leaving 15 bases between them. The CDR3 has 15 residues. Looked up from germline, CDR1 is MNHEY and CDR2 is SMNVEV (reference sequence). Profiling relied on immunoSEQ multiplex PCR, and the TCRdb table lists in-frame clones only, not all of them. The data hold around 2.5 million clones, with over 85% observed a single time. The sequencing input was naive CD4+ T cells from PBMCs. Subset: CD45RA+ positively selected. V is TRBV27 and J is TRBJ1-2; D is possibly TRBD1 (5 bases). This sequence originates from a man between 18 and 29 years old in good health. Some clones in this sample may be carry-over from other donors' samples. The CDR3 sequence: CASSSEGASYYGYTF. In DNA, the CDR3 is TGTGCCAGCAGTTCCGAAGGGGCTAGCTACTATGGCTACACCTTC.